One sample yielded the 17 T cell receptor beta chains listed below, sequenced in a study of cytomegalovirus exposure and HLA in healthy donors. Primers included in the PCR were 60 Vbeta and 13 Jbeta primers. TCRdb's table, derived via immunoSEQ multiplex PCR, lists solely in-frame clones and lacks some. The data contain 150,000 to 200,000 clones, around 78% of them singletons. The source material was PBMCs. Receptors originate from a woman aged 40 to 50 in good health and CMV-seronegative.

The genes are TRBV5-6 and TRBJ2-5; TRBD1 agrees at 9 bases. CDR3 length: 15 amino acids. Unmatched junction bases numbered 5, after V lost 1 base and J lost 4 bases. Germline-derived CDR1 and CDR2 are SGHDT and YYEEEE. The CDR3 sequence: CASSLSDRGVETQYF. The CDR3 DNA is TGTGCCAGCAGCTTGTCGGACAGGGGAGTAGAGACCCAGTACTTC.

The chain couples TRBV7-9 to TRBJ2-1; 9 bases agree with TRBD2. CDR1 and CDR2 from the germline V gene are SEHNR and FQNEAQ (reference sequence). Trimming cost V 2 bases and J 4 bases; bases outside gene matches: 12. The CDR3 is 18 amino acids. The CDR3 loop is CASSLSLGFSGGYNEQFF. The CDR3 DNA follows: TGTGCCAGCAGCTTAAGCCTAGGCTTTAGCGGGGGATACAATGAGCAGTTCTTC.

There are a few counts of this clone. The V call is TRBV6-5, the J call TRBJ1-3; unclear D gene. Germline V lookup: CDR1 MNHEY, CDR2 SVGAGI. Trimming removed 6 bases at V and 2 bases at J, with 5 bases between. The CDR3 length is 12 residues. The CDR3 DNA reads TGTGCCAGCAGGGCAGCTGGAAACACCATATATTTT. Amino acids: CASRAAGNTIYF.

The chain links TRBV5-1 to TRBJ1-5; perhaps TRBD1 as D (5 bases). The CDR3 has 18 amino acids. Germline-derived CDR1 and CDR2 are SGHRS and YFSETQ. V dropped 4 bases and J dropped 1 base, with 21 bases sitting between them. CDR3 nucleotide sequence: TGCGCCAGCAGCCCCCTGGGCGTGGTTGCAGGGAGCAATCAGCCCCAGCATTTT. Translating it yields CASSPLGVVAGSNQPQHF. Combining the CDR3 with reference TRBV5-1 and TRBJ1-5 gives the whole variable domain KAGVTQTPRYLIKTRGQQVTLSCSPISGHRSVSWYQQTPGQGLQFLFEYFSETQRNKGNFPGRFSGRQFSNSRSEMNVSTLELGDSALYLCASSPLGVVAGSNQPQHFGDGTRLSIL.

The CDR3 region has the DNA TGTGCCAGCAGTTTAGTCCGGGGGGGCGGACAAGAGACCCAGTACTTC. Amino acid sequence: CASSLVRGGGQETQYF. The chain employs TRBV27 and TRBJ2-5; 8 bases match TRBD2. Germline V gene sequence: CDR1 MNHEY, CDR2 SMNVEV (reference sequence). The CDR3 is 16 residues long. The junction had 7 bases not matched to a gene; V was cut back by 2 bases and J by 2 bases.

CDR3 loop: CASSLPEYNSPLHF. The CDR3 nucleotides read TGTGCCAGCAGCTTGCCGGAGTATAATTCACCCCTCCACTTT. This chain connects TRBV5-6 to TRBJ1-6; D unclear. Trimming took 1 base from V and 4 from J, leaving 6 bases between them. In germline, CDR1 is SGHDT, CDR2 YYEEEE. The CDR3 sequence is 14 residues long.

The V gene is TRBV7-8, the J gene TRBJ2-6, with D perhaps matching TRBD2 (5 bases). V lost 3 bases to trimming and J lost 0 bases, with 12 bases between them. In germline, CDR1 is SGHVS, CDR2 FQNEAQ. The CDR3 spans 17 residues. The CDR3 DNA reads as TGTGCCAGCAGCTTTCCGGGATATGGCTCTGGGGCCAACGTCCTGACTTTC. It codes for CASSFPGYGSGANVLTF.

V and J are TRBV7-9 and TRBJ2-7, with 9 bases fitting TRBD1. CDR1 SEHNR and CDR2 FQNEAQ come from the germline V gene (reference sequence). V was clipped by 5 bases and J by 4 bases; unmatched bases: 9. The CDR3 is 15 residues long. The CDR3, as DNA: TGTGCCAGCAGCGACCGGGGACAGGGCAAATACGAGCAGTACTTC. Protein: CASSDRGQGKYEQYF.

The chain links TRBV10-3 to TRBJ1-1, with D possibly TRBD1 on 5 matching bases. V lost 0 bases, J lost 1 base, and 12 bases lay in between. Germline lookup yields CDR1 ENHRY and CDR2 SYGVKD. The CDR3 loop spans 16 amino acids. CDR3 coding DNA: TGTGCCATCAGTGAGTCCGGACACCAGACGAACACTGAAGCTTTCTTT. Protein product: CAISESGHQTNTEAFF.

The DNA for the CDR3 is TGTGCCAGCGCCCTACTAGGAGAGACAGATACGCAGTATTTT. It yields the protein CASALLGETDTQYF. This chain joins TRBV11-3 and TRBJ2-3; D is perhaps TRBD2 (5 bases). With 8 bases removed from V and 3 bases from J, the gap between germline ends came to 15 bases. The CDR3 is 14 residues long. CDR1 and CDR2 from the germline V gene are SGHNT and YENEEA.

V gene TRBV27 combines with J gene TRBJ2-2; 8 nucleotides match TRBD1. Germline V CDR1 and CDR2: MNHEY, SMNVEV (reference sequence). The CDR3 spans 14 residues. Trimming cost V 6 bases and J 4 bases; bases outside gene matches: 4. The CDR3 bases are TGTGCCAGCAGACCGACAGGGGCCACCGGGGAGCTGTTTTTT. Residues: CASRPTGATGELFF.

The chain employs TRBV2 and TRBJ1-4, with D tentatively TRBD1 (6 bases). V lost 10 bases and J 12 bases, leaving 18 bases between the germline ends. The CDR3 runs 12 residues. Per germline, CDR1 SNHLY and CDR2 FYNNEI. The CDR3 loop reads CAITKGGGELFF. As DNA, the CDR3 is TGTGCCATTACAAAGGGAGGGGGAGAACTGTTTTTT.

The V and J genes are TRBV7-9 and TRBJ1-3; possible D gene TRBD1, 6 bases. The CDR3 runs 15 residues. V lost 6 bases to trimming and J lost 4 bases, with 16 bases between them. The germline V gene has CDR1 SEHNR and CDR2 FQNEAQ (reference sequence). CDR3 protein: CASSFSGAPGNTIYF. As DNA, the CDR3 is TGTGCCAGCAGTTTTTCAGGGGCGCCGGGAAACACCATATATTTT.

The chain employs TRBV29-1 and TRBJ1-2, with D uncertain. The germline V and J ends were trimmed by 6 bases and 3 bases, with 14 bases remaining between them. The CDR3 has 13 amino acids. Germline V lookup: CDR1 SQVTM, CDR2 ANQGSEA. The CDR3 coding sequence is TGCAGCGTGGGGAGGGAGGGCTACTATGGCTACACCTTC. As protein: CSVGREGYYGYTF.

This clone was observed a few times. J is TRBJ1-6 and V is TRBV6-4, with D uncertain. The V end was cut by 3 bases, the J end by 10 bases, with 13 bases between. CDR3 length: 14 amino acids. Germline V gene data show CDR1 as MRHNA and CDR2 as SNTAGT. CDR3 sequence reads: CASSDTGSNSPLHF. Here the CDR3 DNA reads TGTGCCAGCAGTGATACCGGGTCCAACTCACCCCTCCACTTT.

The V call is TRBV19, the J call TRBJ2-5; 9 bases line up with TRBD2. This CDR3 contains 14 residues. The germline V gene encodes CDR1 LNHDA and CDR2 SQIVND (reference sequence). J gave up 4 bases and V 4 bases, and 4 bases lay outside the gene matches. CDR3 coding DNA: TGTGCCAGTAGTAGCGGGGGGGCCGGAGAGACCCAGTACTTC. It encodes CASSSGGAGETQYF. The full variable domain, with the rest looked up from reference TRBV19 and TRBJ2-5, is DGGITQSPKYLFRKEGQNVTLSCEQNLNHDAMYWYRQDPGQGLRLIYYSQIVNDFQKGDIAEGYSVSREKKESFPLTVTSAQKNPTAFYLCASSSGGAGETQYFGPGTRLLVL.

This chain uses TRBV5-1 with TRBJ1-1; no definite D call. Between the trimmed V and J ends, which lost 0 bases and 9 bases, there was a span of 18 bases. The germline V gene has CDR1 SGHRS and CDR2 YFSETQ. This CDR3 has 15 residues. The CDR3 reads CASSLDPGEGGKAFF. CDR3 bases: TGCGCCAGCAGCTTGGACCCCGGGGAGGGCGGGAAAGCTTTCTTT.